The 9 T cell receptor beta chains given below trace back to one sample, sequenced in a study of T-cell memory formation after mild COVID-19. One entry per CDR3 protein results from TCRdb running MiXCR on the 5' RACE reads. The sample contains about half a million distinct CDR3 sequences, 18% of which appear only once. Material for sequencing was PBMCs or a T cell subset sorted from them (not recorded which). The receptor source for this set is an adult woman who had mild COVID-19 (a few samples of this study predate the infection). Cell type and time point are not known.

This clonotype has a count of ten or more. The chain is built from TRBV5-4 and TRBJ2-3; D unclear. The germline gives CDR1 SGHNT, CDR2 YYREEE (reference sequence). The CDR3 is 12 residues long. V lost 5 bases to trimming and J lost 0 bases, with 4 bases between them. CDR3: CASSTSTDTQYF. CDR3 nucleotide sequence: TGTGCCAGCAGTACTAGCACAGATACGCAGTATTTT.

This chain uses TRBV20-1 with TRBJ2-7; 11 bases align to TRBD2. From germline, CDR1 is DFQATT and CDR2 SNEGSKA (reference sequence). V shed 0 bases and J 3 bases; nucleotides not matched to a gene: 10. The CDR3 contains 17 residues. The CDR3: CSARDPHETSGDYEQYF. CDR3 in DNA: TGCAGTGCTAGAGATCCACATGAGACTAGCGGGGACTACGAGCAGTACTTC.

This chain links TRBV18 with TRBJ2-7; 9 bases agree with TRBD2. Trimming at V came to 1 base and at J to 6 bases, leaving 13 bases not matched to a gene. The CDR3 runs to 17 residues. CDR1 is KGHSH, CDR2 LQKENI, per germline. The CDR3 spells CASSPRLVAGAPAEQYF. Here the CDR3 DNA reads TGTGCCAGCTCACCACGCCTAGTAGCGGGGGCCCCCGCCGAGCAGTACTTC.

The chain carries TRBV7-2 and TRBJ2-1; D is undetermined. This CDR3 is built from 17 residues. Trimming left V 1 base short and J 2 bases short, with 15 bases between. Germline V gene data show CDR1 as SGHTA and CDR2 as FQGNSA. As DNA, the CDR3 is TGTGCCAGCAGCTTAGTAGCCGCGGTGTTAACCTACAATGAGCAGTTCTTC. Translating gives CASSLVAAVLTYNEQFF.

This clonotype was picked up a small number of times. CDR3 sequence: CATSDLQGLKTYEQYF. The CDR3 DNA reads as TGTGCCACCAGTGATTTGCAGGGACTGAAAACCTACGAGCAGTACTTC. The genes are TRBV24-1 and TRBJ2-7, with D tentatively TRBD2 (6 bases). The V gene lost 0 bases and the J gene lost 2 bases, with 13 bases spanning the gap. The CDR3 consists of 16 residues. Per the germline V gene, CDR1 is KGHDR and CDR2 is SFDVKD.

This clonotype was detected only a few times. This chain connects TRBV12-3 or TRBV12-4 to TRBJ1-5; TRBD1 is a possible D gene (6 bases). The CDR3 covers 15 residues. Trimming left V 6 bases short and J 0 bases short, with 12 bases between. The CDR3 region is CASRRTGNSNQPQHF. The CDR3 nucleotides are TGTGCCAGCAGGCGAACAGGGAATAGCAATCAGCCCCAGCATTTT.

This clonotype was seen a few times. The gene calls are TRBV4-3 and TRBJ2-2, with D perhaps matching TRBD2 (5 bases). V was pared by 3 bases and J by 4 bases, with 15 bases between. The length of the CDR3 is 16 residues. Germline lookup yields CDR1 LGHNA and CDR2 YSLEER. The CDR3 DNA follows: TGCGCCAGCAGCCAGGGTCCGGGGATCGGCACCGGGGAGCTGTTTTTT. It encodes CASSQGPGIGTGELFF.

The rearrangement joins TRBV12-3 or TRBV12-4 to TRBJ1-3; D remains ambiguous. The CDR3 runs 11 residues. Trimming cost V 2 bases and J 7 bases, with 3 bases left between them. The CDR3 DNA follows: TGTGCCAGCAGTTTACTCAACACCATATATTTT. Translation: CASSLLNTIYF.

The gene calls are TRBV5-6 and TRBJ1-1; TRBD1 matches 7 bases. Trimming at V came to 4 bases and at J to 0 bases, leaving 9 bases not matched to a gene. Germline loops: CDR1 SGHDT, CDR2 YYEEEE. The CDR3 contains 16 residues. CDR3 bases: TGTGCCAGCAGCCGGGTAGGGGGACAGATGAACACTGAAGCTTTCTTT. Translation gives CASSRVGGQMNTEAFF.